This entry lists 13 T cell receptor beta chains sequenced from one sample in a study of identical twins. MiXCR, run by TCRdb on the 5' RACE reads, gives a single entry per CDR3 protein. The sample has around 340,000 distinct CDR3 sequences, approximately 13% seen once. These records were also assigned to another study, of yellow fever vaccine responses in identical twins.

Material: CD8+ T cells sorted from blood. These receptor sequences come from a woman in her late teens or twenties in good health.

The V gene is TRBV20-1, the J gene TRBJ1-6; D is unclear. The CDR3 length is 14 residues. The V end was cut by 2 bases, the J end by 9 bases, with 14 bases between. CDR1 and CDR2 from the germline V gene are DFQATT and SNEGSKA (reference sequence). CDR3 sequence (DNA): TGCAGTGCTAGAAAGACCCCCGACTCTTCACCCCTCCACTTT. Translation: CSARKTPDSSPLHF.

CDR3 protein: CASSQRKYTQGNGLVYEQFF. The CDR3 DNA reads TGTGCCAGCAGCCAAAGAAAATACACACAGGGGAACGGACTAGTGTATGAGCAGTTCTTC. The chain has TRBV14 and TRBJ2-1; D may be TRBD1 or TRBD2 (7 bases each). This CDR3 comprises 20 residues. V dropped 2 bases and J dropped 8 bases, with 31 bases sitting between them. CDR1 and CDR2 (germline): SGHDN, FVKESK. The entire variable domain, with the rest obtained from reference TRBV14 and TRBJ2-1, is as follows: EAGVTQFPSHSVIEKGQTVTLRCDPISGHDNLYWYRRVMGKEIKFLLHFVKESKQDESGMPNNRFLAERTGGTYSTLKVQPAELEDSGVYFCASSQRKYTQGNGLVYEQFFGPGTRLTVL.

This clonotype has at least ten counts. J is TRBJ2-1 and V is TRBV5-1, with TRBD1 identical over 10 bases. CDR1 is SGHRS and CDR2 is YFSETQ in the germline V gene. The junction had 1 base not matched to a gene; V was cut back by 4 bases and J by 6 bases. CDR3 length equals 13 residues. The CDR3 region is CASSGTGANEQFF. In nucleotides, the CDR3 is TGCGCCAGCAGCGGGACAGGGGCCAATGAGCAGTTCTTC.

The rearrangement uses TRBV4-1 and TRBJ1-1; TRBD1 might be the D (5 bases). Trimming took off 2 bases at V and 2 bases at J, with 6 bases between the two ends. CDR1 is MGHRA, CDR2 YSYEKL, per germline. This CDR3 region has 13 residues. This chain's CDR3 is CASSQTGNTEAFF. The CDR3 region has the DNA TGCGCCAGCAGCCAAACAGGCAACACTGAAGCTTTCTTT.

In its sample, this clonotype was seen many times. The CDR3: CASSRTGGNSPLHF. DNA for the CDR3: TGTGCCAGCAGCCGGACAGGGGGAAATTCACCCCTCCACTTT. The J gene is TRBJ1-6, the V gene TRBV7-8; 10 bases are shared with TRBD1. With V trimmed by 5 bases and J by 7 bases, 2 bases remained unmatched. This CDR3 has 14 amino acids. Germline CDR1 reads SGHVS; CDR2 reads FQNEAQ.

This chain uses TRBV15 with TRBJ2-3; D may correspond to TRBD1 or TRBD2 (5 bases each). The CDR3 covers 16 residues. The germline V and J ends were trimmed by 1 base and 2 bases, with 13 bases remaining between them. Germline CDR1 reads LNHNV; CDR2 reads YYDKDF (reference sequence). In DNA, the CDR3 is TGTGCCACCAGCAGAGGACCGGGGACGCACACAGATACGCAGTATTTT. Protein product: CATSRGPGTHTDTQYF.

In this sample, this clonotype turned up a few times. The gene calls are TRBV7-2 and TRBJ2-1, with 8 bases matching TRBD2. Germline V gene sequence: CDR1 SGHTA, CDR2 FQGNSA. The CDR3 loop spans 15 amino acids. The V segment lost 5 bases and the J segment 5 bases; nucleotides outside the gene matches: 8. In DNA form, the CDR3 reads TGTGCCAGCAGCCAGGAGCGGGAGCTGGACAATGAGCAGTTCTTC. Residues: CASSQERELDNEQFF.

CDR3 loop: CASRRTIYNSPLHF. The CDR3 DNA is TGTGCCAGCAGGCGAACAATCTATAATTCACCCCTCCACTTT. V gene TRBV2 combines with J gene TRBJ1-6, with D unclear. The CDR3 sequence is 14 residues long. The germline gives CDR1 SNHLY, CDR2 FYNNEI. Trimming removed 6 bases at V and 3 bases at J, with 9 bases between.

This clonotype was found many times. The chain combines TRBV12-3 or TRBV12-4 with TRBJ1-5; D may be TRBD1 (5 bases). This CDR3 contains 14 residues. The ends were cut back, 4 bases at V and 1 base at J, with 8 bases in the middle. This chain's CDR3 is CASSWDPSNQPQHF. CDR3 DNA: TGTGCCAGCAGTTGGGACCCCAGCAATCAGCCCCAGCATTTT.

There are a few counts of this clonotype. The J gene is TRBJ1-1, the V gene TRBV21-1; the table gives TRBD1 as D, unverified against the DNA. TRBV21-1 is a documented pseudogene. The CDR3 consists of 17 residues. The CDR3 coding sequence is TGTGCCAGCAGCACCTTGGACAGGGAGGTTCATAACACTGAAGCTTTCTTT. Its protein product is CASSTLDREVHNTEAFF.

The chain links TRBV7-9 to TRBJ2-2; D gene unclear. The CDR3 is 13 amino acids. CDR1 is SEHNR and CDR2 is FQNEAQ in the germline V gene (reference sequence). V lost 5 bases and J lost 7, with 11 bases in between. In DNA, the CDR3 is TGTGCCAGCAGCACTCCCGAAGTCGGGGAGCTGTTTTTT. It is translated as CASSTPEVGELFF.

The gene calls are TRBV12-3 or TRBV12-4 and TRBJ2-1; 9 positions match TRBD2. The CDR3 is 18 amino acids. The V and J ends lost 3 bases and 6 bases, in that order; junction bases with no gene match: 15. In DNA, the CDR3 is TGTGCCAGCAGTTTGCTTAGCGGGAGCATAGTACTAGGCAATGAGCAGTTCTTC. It yields the protein CASSLLSGSIVLGNEQFF.

The gene calls are TRBV28 and TRBJ2-1; TRBD2 matches 7 bases. V was clipped by 3 bases and J by 6 bases; unmatched bases: 8. The CDR3 has 15 amino acids. Germline V gene lookup returns CDR1 MDHEN and CDR2 SYDVKM. For the CDR3, the DNA is TGTGCCAGCAGTTTCTTGAGCGGGGAACCCAATGAGCAGTTCTTC. Translating gives CASSFLSGEPNEQFF.